This T cell receptor (beta chain) comes out of a study of CD8 T cells in ankylosing spondylitis. Preparation of TCR beta libraries was done by quantitative 5'-RACE with molecular barcodes. TCRdb re-called the 5' RACE reads with MiXCR, one entry per CDR3 protein. Counted here are 30,000 to 40,000 distinct CDR3 sequences, over 9% occurring once; the ten biggest clones make up more than 15%. This clonotype was seen many times. Per germline, CDR1 SGHRS and CDR2 YFSETQ. This CDR3 region has 16 residues. The junction had 12 bases not matched to a gene; V was cut back by 6 bases and J by 4 bases. Sequencing used blood, either unsorted or a sorted T cell fraction (not recorded which). The TCR comes from a male donor with ankylosing spondylitis or in good health (not recorded which). The chain recombines TRBV5-1 with TRBJ2-2; 7 bases line up with TRBD1. The CDR3 here is CASNFDNYRGTGELFF. DNA for the CDR3: TGCGCCAGCAACTTCGACAATTACAGGGGCACCGGGGAGCTGTTTTTT.